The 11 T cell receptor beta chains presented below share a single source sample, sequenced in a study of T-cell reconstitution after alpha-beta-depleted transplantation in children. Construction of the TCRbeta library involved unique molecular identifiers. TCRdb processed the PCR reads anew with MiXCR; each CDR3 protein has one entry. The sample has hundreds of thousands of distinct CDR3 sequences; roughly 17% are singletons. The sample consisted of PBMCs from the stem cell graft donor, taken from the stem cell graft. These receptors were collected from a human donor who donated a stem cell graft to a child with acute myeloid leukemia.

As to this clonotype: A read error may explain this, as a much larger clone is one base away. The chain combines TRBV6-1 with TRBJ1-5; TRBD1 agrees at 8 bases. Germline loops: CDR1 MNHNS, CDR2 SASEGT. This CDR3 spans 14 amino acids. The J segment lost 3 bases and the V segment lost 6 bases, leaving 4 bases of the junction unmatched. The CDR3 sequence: CASRATGVNQPQHF. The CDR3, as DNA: TGTGCCAGCAGGGCGACAGGGGTCAATCAGCCCCAGCATTTT.

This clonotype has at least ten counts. As DNA, the CDR3 is TGCAGTGCTAGACGGTCAGGGGTCTACGAGCAGTACTTC. It translates to CSARRSGVYEQYF. The chain combines TRBV20-1 with TRBJ2-7; D possibly corresponds to TRBD1 (6 bases). Germline CDR1 and CDR2: DFQATT and SNEGSKA (reference sequence). CDR3 length: 13 residues. The V end lost 2 bases, the J end lost 3 bases, and 11 bases lay between the germline ends.

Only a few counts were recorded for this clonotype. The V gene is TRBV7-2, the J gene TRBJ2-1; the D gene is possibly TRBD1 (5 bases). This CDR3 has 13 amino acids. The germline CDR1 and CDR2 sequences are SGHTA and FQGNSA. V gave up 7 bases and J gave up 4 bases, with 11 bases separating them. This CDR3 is CASNRGAYNEQFF. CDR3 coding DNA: TGTGCCAGCAACCGTGGGGCTTACAATGAGCAGTTCTTC.

CDR3 sequence reads: CASSSGRPDRTYNEQFF. CDR3 nucleotides: TGTGCCAGTAGTTCGGGCCGTCCGGACAGGACTTACAATGAGCAGTTCTTC. The chain uses TRBV19 and TRBJ2-1, with 7 bases fitting TRBD1. Germline V CDR1 and CDR2: LNHDA, SQIVND (reference sequence). The CDR3 contains 17 residues. The trim removed 5 bases at V and 4 bases at J, leaving 14 bases unmatched.

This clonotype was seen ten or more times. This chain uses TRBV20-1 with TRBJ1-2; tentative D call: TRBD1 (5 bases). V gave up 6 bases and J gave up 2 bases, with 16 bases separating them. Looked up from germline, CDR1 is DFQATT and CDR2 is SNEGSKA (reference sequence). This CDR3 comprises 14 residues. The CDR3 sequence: CSAAPRDRNYGYTF. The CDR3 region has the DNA TGCAGTGCAGCCCCCCGGGACCGAAACTATGGCTACACCTTC.

CDR3 nucleotide sequence: TGTGCCAGCAGCTGGGGGGACAGGTTTGATGGCTACACCTTC. This sequence encodes CASSWGDRFDGYTF. This chain uses TRBV7-9 with TRBJ1-2, with 8 bases fitting TRBD1. Germline V gene data show CDR1 as SEHNR and CDR2 as FQNEAQ (reference sequence). CDR3 length: 14 residues. The ends lost 4 bases at V and 6 bases at J; junction bases unmatched: 7. The complete variable domain, with remaining parts taken from reference TRBV7-9 and TRBJ1-2, reads DTGVSQNPRHKITKRGQNVTFRCDPISEHNRLYWYRQTLGQGPEFLTYFQNEAQLEKSRLLSDRFSAERPKGSFSTLEIQRTEQGDSAMYLCASSWGDRFDGYTFGSGTRLTVV.

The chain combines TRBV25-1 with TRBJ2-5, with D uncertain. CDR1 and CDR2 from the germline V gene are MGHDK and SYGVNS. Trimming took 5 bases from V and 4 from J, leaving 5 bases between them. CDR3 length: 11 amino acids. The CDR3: CASSPIETQYF. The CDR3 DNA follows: TGTGCCAGCAGTCCAATAGAGACCCAGTACTTC.

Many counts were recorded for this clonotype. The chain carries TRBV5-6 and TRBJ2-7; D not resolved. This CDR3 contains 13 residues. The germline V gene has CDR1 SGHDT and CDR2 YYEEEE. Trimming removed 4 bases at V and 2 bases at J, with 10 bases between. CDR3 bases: TGTGCCAGCAGCGGCTCCCCCCCCTACGAGCAGTACTTC. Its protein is CASSGSPPYEQYF.

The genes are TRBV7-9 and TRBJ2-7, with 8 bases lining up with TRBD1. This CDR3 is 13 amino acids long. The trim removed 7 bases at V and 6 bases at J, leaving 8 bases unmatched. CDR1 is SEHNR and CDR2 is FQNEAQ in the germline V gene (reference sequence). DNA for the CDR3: TGTGCCAGCACGGACAGGGAAAATGGCGAGCAGTACGTC. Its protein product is CASTDRENGEQYV.

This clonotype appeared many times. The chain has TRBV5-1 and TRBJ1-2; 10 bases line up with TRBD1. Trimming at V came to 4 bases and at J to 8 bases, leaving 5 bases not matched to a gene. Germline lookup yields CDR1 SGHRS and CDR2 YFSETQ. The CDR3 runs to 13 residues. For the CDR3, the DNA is TGCGCCAGCAGCGGGGGACAGGGGCGAGGCTACACCTTC. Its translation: CASSGGQGRGYTF.

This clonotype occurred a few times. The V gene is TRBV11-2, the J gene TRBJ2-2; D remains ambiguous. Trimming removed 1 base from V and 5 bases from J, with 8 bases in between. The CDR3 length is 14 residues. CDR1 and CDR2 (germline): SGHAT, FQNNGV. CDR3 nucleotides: TGTGCCAGCAGCTTAGCAGCCTGGACCGGGGAGCTGTTTTTT. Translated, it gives CASSLAAWTGELFF.